This T cell receptor beta chain was observed in a study of shared clonotypes between healthy human individuals. This clone has a single count. Its specificity is unknown. PCR replicates performed on unsorted PBMC used around 0.3 ug DNA, 25,000 to 35,000 T cell genomes. Assay: immunoSEQ multiplex PCR; the TCRdb copy retains only in-frame clones and omits some. Among about 460,000 clones listed, 77% were seen once. Every donor was a Caucasian adult from Nashville, Tennessee. Trimming removed 6 bases at V and 3 bases at J, with 9 bases between. Germline assignment: CDR1 KGHSH and CDR2 LQKENI. The CDR3 totals 13 residues. Study-wide results and caveats: Only blood samples were collected, and tissue repertoires likely differ.

Sequencing input: PBMCs. This receptor was identified in a woman in her thirties or forties in good health. Some clones in this sample may be carry-over from other donors' samples. The V gene is TRBV18, the J gene TRBJ2-1; D ambiguous. CDR3 sequence (DNA): TGTGCCAGCTCTCCGGCCGGCTACAATGAGCAGTTCTTC. Protein sequence: CASSPAGYNEQFF.